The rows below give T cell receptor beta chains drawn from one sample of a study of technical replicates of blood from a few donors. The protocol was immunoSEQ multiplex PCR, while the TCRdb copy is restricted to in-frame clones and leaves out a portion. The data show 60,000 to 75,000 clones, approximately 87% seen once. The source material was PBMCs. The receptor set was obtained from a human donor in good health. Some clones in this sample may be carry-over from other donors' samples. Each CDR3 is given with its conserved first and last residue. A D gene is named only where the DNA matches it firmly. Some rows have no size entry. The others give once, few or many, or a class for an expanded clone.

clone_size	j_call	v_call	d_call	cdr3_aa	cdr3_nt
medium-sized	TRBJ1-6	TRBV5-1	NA	CASSFSGGYSPLHF	TGCGCCAGCAGCTTTTCGGGTGGGTACTCACCCCTCCACTTT
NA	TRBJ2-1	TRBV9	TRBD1	CASSATDRGWNEQFF	TGTGCCAGCAGCGCGACGGACAGGGGTTGGAATGAGCAGTTCTTC
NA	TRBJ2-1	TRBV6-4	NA	CASSPSSYNEQFF	TGTGCCAGCAGCCCGAGCTCCTACAATGAGCAGTTCTTC
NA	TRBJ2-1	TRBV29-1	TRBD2	CSAQWAGGNEQFF	TGCAGCGCCCAATGGGCGGGGGGGAATGAGCAGTTCTTC
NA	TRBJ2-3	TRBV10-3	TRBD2	CAISEGRGGPDTQYF	TGTGCCATCAGTGAGGGGCGGGGGGGCCCAGATACGCAGTATTTT
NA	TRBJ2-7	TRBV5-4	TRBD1	CASSTGTGREQYF	TGTGCCAGCAGCACGGGGACAGGGCGCGAGCAGTACTTC
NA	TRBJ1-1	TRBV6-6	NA	CASSPRRENTEAFF	TGTGCCAGCAGCCCCCGCAGGGAGAACACTGAAGCTTTCTTT
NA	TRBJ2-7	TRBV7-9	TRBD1	CASSLGGQGPNEQYF	TGTGCCAGCAGCTTAGGTGGACAGGGGCCGAACGAGCAGTACTTC
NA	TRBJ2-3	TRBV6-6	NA	CASQVLGNTQYF	TGTGCCAGCCAAGTACTCGGGAATACGCAGTATTTT
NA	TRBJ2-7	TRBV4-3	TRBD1	CASSQGTGGSEQYF	TGCGCCAGCAGCCAAGGGACAGGGGGCAGTGAGCAGTACTTC
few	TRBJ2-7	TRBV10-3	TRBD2	CAISDGGAQDEQYF	TGTGCCATCAGTGACGGGGGGGCGCAGGACGAGCAGTACTTC
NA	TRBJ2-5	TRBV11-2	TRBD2	CASSLDAQAGGGETQYF	TGTGCCAGCAGCTTAGATGCGCAAGCGGGAGGGGGGGAGACCCAGTACTTC
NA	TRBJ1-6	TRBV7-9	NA	CASSRRDKLGSPLHF	TGTGCCAGCAGCCGACGGGACAAGCTTGGTTCACCCCTCCACTTT
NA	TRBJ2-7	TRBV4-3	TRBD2	CASSQDFAGGSHEQYF	TGCGCCAGCAGCCAAGATTTTGCGGGAGGATCCCACGAGCAGTACTTC
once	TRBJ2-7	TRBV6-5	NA	CASSYGVIRAYEQYF	TGTGCCAGCAGTTACGGAGTGATCCGGGCCTACGAGCAGTACTTC
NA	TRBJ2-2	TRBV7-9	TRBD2	CASSLHLGLARYTGELFF	TGTGCCAGCAGCTTACATCTGGGACTAGCGCGTTACACCGGGGAGCTGTTTTTT
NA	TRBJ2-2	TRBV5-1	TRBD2	CASSSGLAGAGDTGELFF	TGCGCCAGCAGCTCGGGACTAGCGGGAGCAGGGGACACCGGGGAGCTGTTTTTT
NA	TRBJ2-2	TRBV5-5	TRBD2	CASTSFPGRGPGELFF	TGTGCCAGCACCTCATTCCCGGGGAGGGGTCCGGGGGAGCTGTTTTTT
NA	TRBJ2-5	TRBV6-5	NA	CASSQSQETQYF	TGTGCCAGCAGTCAATCCCAAGAGACCCAGTACTTC
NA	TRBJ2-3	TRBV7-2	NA	CASSSVRDTQYF	TGTGCCAGCAGCTCGGTCCGAGATACGCAGTATTTT
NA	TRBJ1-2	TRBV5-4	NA	CASSLGSTNYGYTF	TGTGCCAGCAGCTTGGGCAGTACTAACTATGGCTACACCTTC
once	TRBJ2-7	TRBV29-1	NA	CSVEVAGPNEQYF	TGCAGCGTTGAAGTTGCGGGGCCCAACGAGCAGTACTTC
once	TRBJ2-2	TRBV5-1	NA	CASSTGSEGTGELFF	TGCGCCAGCAGCACCGGGTCGGAGGGCACCGGGGAGCTGTTTTTT
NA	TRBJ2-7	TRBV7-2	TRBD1	CASSLGQGGVHEQYF	TGTGCCAGCAGCTTGGGACAGGGGGGTGTACACGAGCAGTACTTC
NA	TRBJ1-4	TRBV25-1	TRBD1	CASRQEGQSFF	TGTGCCAGCCGTCAGGAGGGACAGAGCTTTTTT
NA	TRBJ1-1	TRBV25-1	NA	CASSRFGEPEAFF	TGTGCCAGCAGTAGATTTGGGGAGCCTGAAGCTTTCTTT
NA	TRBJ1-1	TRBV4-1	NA	CASSQDLVQEAFF	TGCGCCAGCAGCCAAGATCTGGTACAAGAAGCTTTCTTT
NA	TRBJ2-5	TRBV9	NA	CASSVAGSVETQYF	TGTGCCAGCAGCGTAGCAGGGTCGGTAGAGACCCAGTACTTC
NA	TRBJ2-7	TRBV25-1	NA	CASSDVAASSSYEQYF	TGTGCCAGCAGTGACGTTGCAGCTAGTAGCTCCTACGAGCAGTACTTC